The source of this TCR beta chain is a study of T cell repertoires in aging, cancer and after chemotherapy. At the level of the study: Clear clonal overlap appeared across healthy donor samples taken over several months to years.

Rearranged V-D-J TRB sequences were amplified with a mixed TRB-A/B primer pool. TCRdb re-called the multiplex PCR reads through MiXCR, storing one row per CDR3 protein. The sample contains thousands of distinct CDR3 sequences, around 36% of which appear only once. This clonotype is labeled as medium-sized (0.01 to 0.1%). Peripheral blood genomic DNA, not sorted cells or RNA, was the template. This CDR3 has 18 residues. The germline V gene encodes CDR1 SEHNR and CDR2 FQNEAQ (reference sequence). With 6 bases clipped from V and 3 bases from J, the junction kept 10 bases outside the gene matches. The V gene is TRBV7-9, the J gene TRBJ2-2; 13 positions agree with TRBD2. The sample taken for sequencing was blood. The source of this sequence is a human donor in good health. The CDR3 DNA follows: TGTGCCAGCAGAGCAGGCCGACTAGCGGGGGGCCACACCGGGGAGCTGTTTTTT. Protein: CASRAGRLAGGHTGELFF.